Given below is one T cell receptor (beta chain) in context. These data belong to a study of T cells in women clearing cervical HPV infection. Sequencing was performed with immunoSEQ multiplex PCR; in TCRdb, only in-frame clones are kept and a portion is missing. The sample table sets out fewer than 30,000 clones. Material for sequencing was blood buffy coat. The source of this sequence is a woman between 18 and 69 years old with a cervical HPV16 infection that either progressed to CIN3+ or cleared (not recorded which).

CDR3 sequence: CSGVGQQGITEAFF. The sequenced CDR3 bases are TGCAGCGGAGTGGGGCAACAGGGGATCACTGAA. The chain joins TRBV29-1 to TRBJ1-1; 7 bases are shared with TRBD1. The read ends 3 residues before the CDR3 terminus; that terminus is restored from the germline J gene. The CDR3 is 14 amino acids. Trimming took 7 bases from V and 4 from J; bases not matched to a gene: 12. Germline V gives CDR1 SQVTM, CDR2 ANQGSEA.